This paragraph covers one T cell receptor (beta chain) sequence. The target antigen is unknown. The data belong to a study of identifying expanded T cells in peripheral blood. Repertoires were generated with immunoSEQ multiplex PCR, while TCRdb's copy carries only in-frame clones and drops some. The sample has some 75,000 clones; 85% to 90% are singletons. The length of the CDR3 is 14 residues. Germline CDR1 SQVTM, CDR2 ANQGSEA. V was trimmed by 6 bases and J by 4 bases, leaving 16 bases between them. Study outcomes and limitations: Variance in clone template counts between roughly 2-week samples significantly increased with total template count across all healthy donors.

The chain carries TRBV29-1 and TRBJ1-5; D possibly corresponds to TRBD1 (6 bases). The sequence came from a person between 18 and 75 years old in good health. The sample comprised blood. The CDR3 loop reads CSVSIGGPNQPQHF. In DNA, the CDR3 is TGCAGCGTGTCTATTGGGGGCCCTAATCAGCCCCAGCATTTT.